Given below is one T cell receptor (beta chain) in context. This likely stems from a read error, as it lies one base from a far larger clone. Time point defined: newly diagnosed GD, antithyroid drugs for less than 3 months. The TCR library was made from RNA that had been extracted from PBMCs in TRIzol. This sample was included in a study of regulatory T cells in long-lasting Graves disease. This CDR3 has 14 amino acids. Germline CDR1 MNHGY, CDR2 SAAAGT. The TCR beta library used iRepertoire HTBI primers with Arm-PCR amplification of CDR3. TCRdb fed the multiplex PCR reads into MiXCR, producing one record per CDR3 protein. The table lists roughly 500,000 distinct CDR3 sequences, more than 10% of them singletons, with around 10% in the top ten. A further study also used this sample, focusing on T cells in Graves' hyperthyroidism and ophthalmopathy.

Material: peripheral blood mononuclear cells (PBMCs), obtained at new diagnosis, from a patient treated with antithyroid drugs. This clonotype was sampled from a woman under 40 with Graves disease. V gene TRBV6-8 combines with J gene TRBJ1-5; tentative D call: TRBD1 (5 bases). DNA for the CDR3: TGTGTCAGCAGTGGCGGGGACCCAAGCCAGCCCCAGCATTTT. Protein sequence: CVSSGGDPSQPQHF.